This T cell receptor beta chain emerged from a study of control samples from healthy donors and cancer patients. Here immunoSEQ multiplex PCR was the method, and the copy in TCRdb shows in-frame clones only, minus some. The top ten hold roughly 1.7% of the sample, which has 150,000 or so clones, approximately 86% seen once. V gave up 4 bases and J gave up 2 bases; unmatched junction bases: 10. The CDR3 sequence is 16 residues long. Germline V lookup: CDR1 MNHEY, CDR2 SVGAGI. The sample consisted of blood. The genes are TRBV6-5 and TRBJ2-5; the match to TRBD1 covers 7 bases. The origin of this receptor is a man between 18 and 29 years old in good health. CDR3 coding DNA: TGTGCCAGCAGTTCCGATCCGACAGGGTTTCAAGAGACCCAGTACTTC. It translates to CASSSDPTGFQETQYF.